This record covers a single T cell receptor beta chain. Only in-frame clones appear in the TCRdb table, and some are missing; sequencing was by immunoSEQ multiplex PCR. The sample has just over 300,000 clones, just over 85% seen once. The CDR3 is 15 residues long. Germline CDR1 is SGHRS and CDR2 is YFSETQ. V was clipped by 3 bases and J by 4 bases, with 14 bases between them. These data are taken from a study of blood T cell repertoires in COVID-19. V and J are TRBV5-1 and TRBJ1-3; D possibly corresponds to TRBD1 (6 bases). This clonotype originated in a man aged 25-40 years who had recovered from COVID-19. Sequenced: PBMCs or T cells enriched from blood (not recorded which). CDR3 sequence reads: CASSWVPGQGNTIYF. CDR3 sequence (DNA): TGCGCCAGCAGCTGGGTCCCGGGACAAGGAAACACCATATATTTT.